Detailed here is one TCR beta chain. The antigen is not known. Looked up from germline, CDR1 is MNHNY and CDR2 is SVGAGI (reference sequence). Between the trimmed V and J ends, which lost 6 bases and 7 bases, there was a span of 19 bases. This CDR3 contains 15 residues. These data come from a study of T cell repertoires in cytomegalovirus infection. Study information: The authors used CMV epitopes that were HLA-C-restricted (recently identified) and HLA-B-restricted (well studied).

The study, taken as a whole, reports: Public TCR beta family frequency separated CMV-and-HLA carriers, including in an independent cohort.

TCRdb reprocessed the reads via MiXCR and lists one record per CDR3 protein. The sample lists about 770,000 distinct CDR3 sequences, almost 30% occurring once. The sequencing used cultured CD8+ T cells from PBMCs, collected from culture after CMV antigen stimulation. This clonotype was obtained from a human donor in good health (CMV status not recorded). Some clones in this sample may be carry-over from other donors' samples. The rearrangement uses TRBV6-6 and TRBJ1-5; D perhaps matches TRBD1 (5 bases). CDR3 protein: CASRPRVPAGQPQHF. CDR3 nucleotide sequence: TGTGCCAGCAGGCCCAGGGTTCCCGCGGGCCAGCCCCAGCATTTT.